These 24 T cell receptor beta chains originate from one sample sequenced in a study of human T cells and chemical hapten exposure. TCRdb re-called the 5' RACE reads through MiXCR, storing one row per CDR3 protein. Altogether approximately 140,000 distinct CDR3 sequences are present, roughly 4% being singletons, with the ten largest covering over 1.1%. The template was total RNA from unfractionated whole blood. These receptors all stem from a female donor in good health.

This clonotype has ten or more counts. DNA of the CDR3: TGCAGTGCTAGAGATCCCATCAGGGCCTGGGAGCAGTACTTC. This sequence encodes CSARDPIRAWEQYF. This sequence joins TRBV20-1 and TRBJ2-7; possible D gene TRBD1, 5 bases. From germline, CDR1 is DFQATT and CDR2 SNEGSKA (reference sequence). This CDR3 has 14 residues. Trimming took 0 bases from V and 7 from J, leaving 16 bases between them.

In the case of this clonotype: This may arise from a read error, as a much more abundant clone is one base away. The genes are TRBV7-2 and TRBJ1-5, with TRBD1 matching over 9 bases. The junction had 6 bases not matched to a gene; V was cut back by 1 base and J by 2 bases. CDR3 size: 17 residues. Germline V CDR1 and CDR2: SGHTA, FQGNSA. The CDR3 coding sequence is TGTGCCAGCAGCTTAGACCCCACAGGGGGCGGCAATCAGCCCCAGCATTTT. It translates to CASSLDPTGGGNQPQHF.

This clonotype was picked up many times. The chain recombines TRBV9 with TRBJ1-2; D possibly corresponds to TRBD1 (5 bases). The CDR3 extends over 17 amino acids. V gave up 4 bases and J gave up 7 bases, with 26 bases separating them. CDR1 and CDR2 from the germline V gene are SGDLS and YYNGEE. CDR3 region: CASSPDPSGTPFSGYTF. The CDR3 DNA is TGTGCCAGCAGCCCCGACCCCTCCGGGACTCCCTTTAGTGGCTACACCTTC. Full variable domain (rest looked up from reference TRBV9 and TRBJ1-2): DSGVTQTPKHLITATGQRVTLRCSPRSGDLSVYWYQQSLDQGLQFLIQYYNGEERAKGNILERFSAQQFPDLHSELNLSSLELGDSALYFCASSPDPSGTPFSGYTFGSGTRLTVV.

Many counts were recorded for this clonotype. This chain links TRBV27 with TRBJ2-2, with 7 bases that match TRBD1. V lost 1 base to trimming and J lost 0 bases; unmatched junction nucleotides: 2. The CDR3 has 16 residues. Germline CDR1 MNHEY, CDR2 SMNVEV (reference sequence). For the CDR3, the DNA is TGTGCCAGCAGTTTATACGGGACAGCGAACACCGGGGAGCTGTTTTTT. It specifies CASSLYGTANTGELFF.

For this clonotype: A much larger clonotype is one base distant, so this may be a read error. This chain joins TRBV7-2 and TRBJ2-4; D perhaps matches TRBD1 (5 bases). The germline V gene encodes CDR1 SGHTA and CDR2 FQGNSA. This CDR3 comprises 14 residues. V lost 2 bases, J lost 14 bases, and 19 bases lay in between. The CDR3 region has the DNA TGTGCCAGCAGCTTAATATCCCCAACAGGCCAAAAGTACTTC. Amino acid sequence: CASSLISPTGQKYF.

This clonotype was found a few times. This chain joins TRBV18 and TRBJ1-6; 7 bases fit TRBD1. CDR3 length: 15 residues. The V and J ends lost 5 bases and 9 bases, in that order; junction bases with no gene match: 10. Per germline, CDR1 KGHSH and CDR2 LQKENI. The CDR3 sequence is CASSSRTGSRSPLHF. CDR3 DNA: TGTGCCAGCTCATCAAGGACAGGCTCTCGTTCACCCCTCCACTTT. The full variable domain, in which reference TRBV18 and TRBJ1-6 provide the parts outside the CDR3, is NAGVMQNPRHLVRRRGQEARLRCSPMKGHSHVYWYRQLPEEGLKFMVYLQKENIIDESGMPKERFSAEFPKEGPSILRIQQVVRGDSAAYFCASSSRTGSRSPLHFGNGTRLTVT.

Ten or more counts support this clonotype. This sequence joins TRBV20-1 and TRBJ1-2; D ambiguous. The CDR3 is 12 residues long. Per germline, CDR1 DFQATT and CDR2 SNEGSKA (reference sequence). Trimming took off 0 bases at V and 8 bases at J, with 10 bases between the two ends. The CDR3 protein is CSAREPRGGYTF. In DNA form, the CDR3 reads TGCAGTGCTAGAGAGCCCCGAGGGGGCTACACCTTC.

The gene calls are TRBV4-1 and TRBJ2-3; 11 bases line up with TRBD2. Looked up from germline, CDR1 is MGHRA and CDR2 is YSYEKL. The CDR3 spans 19 residues. V was clipped by 4 bases and J by 3 bases; unmatched bases: 15. The CDR3 DNA reads TGCGCCAGCAGCCGAAGATTCGGAGGGACTAGCGGAAGTACAGATACGCAGTATTTT. It encodes CASSRRFGGTSGSTDTQYF.

This clonotype was found many times. This chain connects TRBV29-1 to TRBJ1-1, with D maybe TRBD1 (6 bases). The length of the CDR3 is 13 residues. The ends were cut back, 7 bases at V and 7 bases at J, with 19 bases in the middle. Germline assignment: CDR1 SQVTM and CDR2 ANQGSEA. The CDR3 DNA follows: TGCAGCGCGCTACAGGGCCGAGAGTATGAAGCTTTCTTT. Its translation is CSALQGREYEAFF.

This clonotype was detected a few times. The CDR3 sequence is CASSSQSGTQETQYF. In DNA, the CDR3 is TGTGCCAGCAGTTCCCAAAGCGGCACTCAAGAGACCCAGTACTTC. V and J are TRBV5-4 and TRBJ2-5; a possible D gene is TRBD2 (5 bases). This CDR3 region has 15 residues. V lost 5 bases to trimming and J lost 2 bases, with 16 bases between them. From germline, CDR1 is SGHNT and CDR2 YYREEE (reference sequence).

This clonotype was counted ten times or more. The V gene is TRBV28, the J gene TRBJ2-2; D ambiguous. The CDR3 loop spans 11 amino acids. Germline CDR1 is MDHEN and CDR2 is SYDVKM. Trimming left V 1 base short and J 9 bases short, with 3 bases between. The CDR3 sequence: CASSLSRELFF. CDR3 DNA sequence: TGTGCCAGCAGTTTATCGAGGGAGCTGTTTTTT.

The CDR3 sequence: CASSLGGRQETQYF. In DNA form, the CDR3 reads TGTGCCAGCAGCTTAGGGGGACGTCAAGAGACCCAGTACTTC. This chain joins TRBV11-2 and TRBJ2-5; possibly TRBD1 or TRBD2 for D (5 bases each). The germline V gene encodes CDR1 SGHAT and CDR2 FQNNGV. Trimming pared 1 base from V and 2 bases from J, leaving 8 bases between. This CDR3 is built from 14 residues.

The gene calls are TRBV6-5 and TRBJ2-3, with 9 nucleotides matching TRBD2. The germline gives CDR1 MNHEY, CDR2 SVGAGI. Trimming at V came to 6 bases and at J to 2 bases, leaving 6 bases not matched to a gene. The CDR3 contains 15 residues. CDR3 DNA sequence: TGTGCCAGCAGACGCCTAGCGGGGCCCACAGATACGCAGTATTTT. Translating gives CASRRLAGPTDTQYF.

This clonotype was observed a handful of times. The genes are TRBV28 and TRBJ2-7; perhaps TRBD1 as D (5 bases). This CDR3 comprises 14 residues. CDR1 and CDR2 from the germline V gene are MDHEN and SYDVKM. V shed 0 bases and J shed 3 bases, with 9 bases lying between them. The CDR3 DNA is TGTGCCAGCAGTTTATGTGACAGCATCTACGAGCAGTACTTC. This codes for CASSLCDSIYEQYF. The full variable domain, in which reference TRBV28 and TRBJ2-7 provide the parts outside the CDR3, is DVKVTQSSRYLVKRTGEKVFLECVQDMDHENMFWYRQDPGLGLRLIYFSYDVKMKEKGDIPEGYSVSREKKERFSLILESASTNQTSMYLCASSLCDSIYEQYFGPGTRLTVT.

This clonotype has only a few counts. V and J are TRBV29-1 and TRBJ1-2; possible D gene TRBD1, 5 bases. The V end was cut by 3 bases, the J end by 6 bases, with 14 bases between. The CDR3 is made up of 13 amino acids. Per the germline V gene, CDR1 is SQVTM and CDR2 is ANQGSEA. CDR3 coding DNA: TGCAGCGTTGAGGGGGAGTGGGGCGATGGCTACACCTTC. It encodes CSVEGEWGDGYTF.

This clonotype was observed many times. The chain uses TRBV7-2 and TRBJ2-3, with 12 positions matching TRBD2. There are 18 residues in the CDR3. The J segment lost 1 base and the V segment lost 2 bases, leaving 7 bases of the junction unmatched. Germline V CDR1 and CDR2: SGHTA, FQGNSA. In DNA form, the CDR3 reads TGTGCCAGCAGCTTAAGACTAGCGGGGGTGTATGGCACAGATACGCAGTATTTT. It specifies CASSLRLAGVYGTDTQYF.

This clonotype was seen a handful of times. The chain couples TRBV5-4 to TRBJ1-1; 7 positions match TRBD1. V lost 0 bases and J lost 7; bases outside the gene matches: 6. The CDR3 totals 14 residues. Germline-derived CDR1 and CDR2 are SGHNT and YYREEE (reference sequence). The CDR3 sequence: CASSLVRGQSEAFF. The CDR3, as DNA: TGTGCCAGCAGCTTGGTGCGGGGACAGAGTGAAGCTTTCTTT.

For this clonotype: Germline is not matched at one junction end, which may reflect a read error. The chain has TRBV18 and TRBJ1-2; the match to TRBD1 covers 7 bases. The CDR3 loop spans 15 amino acids. Germline CDR1 is KGHSH and CDR2 is LQKENI. The CDR3 bases are TGTGCCAGCTCACTTAGGACAGGAACTCACTATGGCTACAACTTC. This codes for CASSLRTGTHYGYNF.

This clonotype appeared many times. The chain carries TRBV5-1 and TRBJ2-7; D is perhaps TRBD1 (5 bases). From germline, CDR1 is SGHRS and CDR2 YFSETQ. Trimming pared 2 bases from V and 1 base from J, leaving 19 bases between. The CDR3 is 17 residues long. Written as DNA, the CDR3 is TGCGCCAGCAGCTTTAGGGGCGGTCCCTTGCTATCCTACGAGCAGTACTTC. Translating gives CASSFRGGPLLSYEQYF.

Ten or more counts support this clonotype. This sequence joins TRBV6-1 and TRBJ1-1, with no clear D. Germline V CDR1 and CDR2: MNHNS, SASEGT. V lost 11 bases to trimming and J lost 1 base, with 14 bases between them. CDR3 length equals 13 residues. CDR3 amino acids: CAGGYWTNTEAFF. The CDR3 coding sequence is TGTGCCGGAGGGTACTGGACGAACACTGAAGCTTTCTTT.

This clonotype came up many times. The chain uses TRBV7-2 and TRBJ1-1, with 8 nucleotides matching TRBD1. J was trimmed by 6 bases and V by 5 bases; bases with no gene match: 11. The CDR3 has 15 residues. Germline CDR1 SGHTA, CDR2 FQGNSA. Written as DNA, the CDR3 is TGTGCCAGCAGCCCCAGACGACAGGGGCGCGCTGAAGCTTTCTTT. This encodes CASSPRRQGRAEAFF.

This chain links TRBV6-6 with TRBJ1-5; the D gene is possibly TRBD1 (6 bases). V was clipped by 2 bases and J by 9 bases, with 20 bases between them. The CDR3 is 16 amino acids. Looked up from germline, CDR1 is MNHNY and CDR2 is SVGAGI (reference sequence). CDR3 amino acids: CASSYPTGRDTRPQHF. The CDR3 region has the DNA TGTGCCAGCAGTTACCCCACCGGGAGGGACACCCGGCCCCAGCATTTT.

This clonotype was seen many times. V is TRBV5-1 and J is TRBJ2-1; TRBD2 matches 13 bases. Germline CDR1 SGHRS, CDR2 YFSETQ. With V trimmed by 5 bases and J by 4 bases, 12 bases remained unmatched. The CDR3 extends over 18 amino acids. CDR3 in amino acids: CASSDGLLAGGPYNEQFF. CDR3 nucleotide sequence: TGCGCCAGCAGTGATGGCCTACTAGCGGGGGGGCCTTACAATGAGCAGTTCTTC.

The table lists this clonotype with many counts. The CDR3 nucleotides read TGTGCCAGCAGTTACCACTGGACAGACCTCATGAACACTGAAGCTTTCTTT. It is translated as CASSYHWTDLMNTEAFF. The rearrangement joins TRBV6-6 to TRBJ1-1, with D possibly matching TRBD1 (6 bases). The V end lost 2 bases, the J end lost 0 bases, and 16 bases lay between the germline ends. The length of the CDR3 is 17 residues. Germline CDR1 reads MNHNY; CDR2 reads SVGAGI (reference sequence).